The clone carrying this TCR beta chain was observed many times. Antigen: not known. CDR1 and CDR2 (germline): MDHEN, SYDVKM. Trimming at V came to 5 bases and at J to 3 bases, leaving 9 bases not matched to a gene. The CDR3 has 16 amino acids. Multiplex PCR amplified TCR beta CDR3 with 32 V and 13 J primers. TCRdb fed the multiplex PCR reads into MiXCR, producing one record per CDR3 protein. The data show thousands of distinct CDR3 sequences, approximately 20% seen once. The data stem from a study of immune heterogeneity within non-small cell lung tumors. Background on the study: Among the tumors, 4 were squamous cell carcinomas, roughly ten were non-squamous carcinomas and 1 was not otherwise specified.

General study findings and limits: Identical dominant CDR3 beta clonotypes were found repeatedly across the tumor sites of a single patient, and these appeared alongside high-frequency clones that were unique to particular tumor locations. Most high-frequency T-cell receptor beta clonotypes were specific to a single patient.

Template came from bulk tumor genomic DNA, at roughly 580 ng per sample. Far-apart biopsies, several per primary tumor, were taken during surgery. The study enrolled patients with untreated, newly diagnosed non-small cell lung cancer who underwent curative surgery. Patients newly diagnosed with non-small cell lung cancer and having curative-intent surgery served as donors. Specimen: lung tumor tissue. The sequence came from a man aged 55 to 70 with non-small cell lung cancer. V and J are TRBV28 and TRBJ2-3; TRBD1 agrees at 9 bases. For the CDR3, the DNA is TGTGCCAGCAGTGCGATACCGGGACAGGGAACAGATACGCAGTATTTT. Translation: CASSAIPGQGTDTQYF.